A single sample is the source of the 20 T cell receptor beta chains below, sequenced in a study of T-cell memory formation after mild COVID-19. TCRdb independently ran MiXCR on the 5' RACE reads; one entry per CDR3 protein. In the table there are 190,000 or so distinct CDR3 sequences, around 21% of which are singletons. Material for sequencing was PBMCs or a T cell subset sorted from them (not recorded which). These receptors were taken from an adult woman who had mild COVID-19 (a few samples of this study predate the infection). Cell type and time point are not known.

The V and J genes are TRBV29-1 and TRBJ2-1; D might be TRBD1 or TRBD2, each matching 5 bases. The CDR3 is 17 residues long. Per germline, CDR1 SQVTM and CDR2 ANQGSEA. The germline V and J ends were trimmed by 1 base and 2 bases, with 18 bases remaining between them. CDR3 amino acids: CSVEGGALSGPYNEQFF. CDR3 in DNA: TGCAGCGTTGAAGGGGGAGCGTTGTCGGGACCCTACAATGAGCAGTTCTTC.

V usage is TRBV15 and J usage is TRBJ1-1; unclear D gene. Per germline, CDR1 LNHNV and CDR2 YYDKDF (reference sequence). With 5 bases removed from V and 0 bases from J, the gap between germline ends came to 10 bases. CDR3 length equals 14 residues. CDR3 nucleotide sequence: TGTGCCACCAGCGCGGATAATTTGAACACTGAAGCTTTCTTT. Amino acids: CATSADNLNTEAFF.

The chain has TRBV29-1 and TRBJ1-1; D call uncertain. The length of the CDR3 is 10 residues. Trimming removed 4 bases at V and 6 bases at J, with 6 bases between. Per the germline V gene, CDR1 is SQVTM and CDR2 is ANQGSEA. CDR3 loop: CSVVVSEAFF. Here the CDR3 DNA reads TGCAGCGTTGTTGTATCTGAAGCTTTCTTT.

The chain employs TRBV7-9 and TRBJ2-3, with 9 bases aligning to TRBD1. This CDR3 is built from 15 residues. With 5 bases clipped from V and 1 base from J, the junction kept 4 bases outside the gene matches. Germline CDR1 SEHNR, CDR2 FQNEAQ (reference sequence). The CDR3 is CASSRRQGGTDTQYF. CDR3 sequence (DNA): TGTGCCAGCAGCCGACGACAGGGGGGCACAGATACGCAGTATTTT.

The V and J genes are TRBV4-1 and TRBJ1-1, with no clear D. Trimming removed 1 base from V and 9 bases from J, with 15 bases in between. Germline values: CDR1 MGHRA, CDR2 YSYEKL. The CDR3 totals 14 residues. The CDR3 coding sequence is TGCGCCAGCAGCCAAGTAGTAAAGGTGCTTAAAGCTTTCTTT. Translated: CASSQVVKVLKAFF.

The rearrangement uses TRBV4-2 and TRBJ2-7; 7 nucleotides match TRBD2. Per germline, CDR1 LGHNA and CDR2 YNFKEQ. The CDR3 spans 13 residues. The V and J ends lost 5 bases and 3 bases, in that order; junction bases with no gene match: 4. The DNA for the CDR3 is TGTGCCAGCAGCAGCCCTAGCGGCTACGAGCAGTACTTC. Translated: CASSSPSGYEQYF.

V and J are TRBV5-1 and TRBJ2-7; the match to TRBD1 covers 10 bases. The CDR3 length is 18 residues. The V segment lost 0 bases and the J segment 5 bases; nucleotides outside the gene matches: 14. Germline loops: CDR1 SGHRS, CDR2 YFSETQ. The CDR3 sequence: CASSLEGRRGQGIHEQYF. In DNA form, the CDR3 reads TGCGCCAGCAGCTTGGAGGGCAGGCGGGGACAGGGGATCCACGAGCAGTACTTC.

This clonotype showed up many times. The V call is TRBV18, the J call TRBJ1-4; D call uncertain. The CDR3 is 15 residues long. With 0 bases removed from V and 8 bases from J, the gap between germline ends came to 13 bases. Germline CDR1 is KGHSH and CDR2 is LQKENI. Written as DNA, the CDR3 is TGTGCCAGCTCACCACCGGGTGCGGTGAAGGAAAAACTGTTTTTT. Translation: CASSPPGAVKEKLFF. The variable domain in full, with the rest retrieved from reference TRBV18 and TRBJ1-4, is NAGVMQNPRHLVRRRGQEARLRCSPMKGHSHVYWYRQLPEEGLKFMVYLQKENIIDESGMPKERFSAEFPKEGPSILRIQQVVRGDSAAYFCASSPPGAVKEKLFFGSGTQLSVL.

This clonotype was counted a few times. The rearrangement uses TRBV5-1 and TRBJ2-1; 10 nucleotides match TRBD1. Germline CDR1 and CDR2: SGHRS and YFSETQ. CDR3 length: 13 residues. The J segment lost 13 bases and the V segment lost 4 bases, leaving 8 bases of the junction unmatched. CDR3 sequence reads: CASSVDRGGNQFF. The CDR3 coding sequence is TGCGCCAGCAGCGTGGACAGGGGGGGCAATCAGTTCTTC.

This chain joins TRBV7-3 and TRBJ2-3; 12 bases agree with TRBD2. This CDR3 has 17 residues. Germline V CDR1 and CDR2: SGHTA, FQGTGA. The V segment lost 3 bases and the J segment 2 bases; nucleotides outside the gene matches: 6. The CDR3 DNA sequence: TGTGCCAGCAGCTTCCTTACTAGCGGGGGGATCACAGATACGCAGTATTTT. Its protein product is CASSFLTSGGITDTQYF.

V gene TRBV7-2 combines with J gene TRBJ1-1; D is unclear. CDR3 length equals 13 residues. V was clipped by 7 bases and J by 8 bases, with 17 bases between them. Looked up from germline, CDR1 is SGHTA and CDR2 is FQGNSA. The CDR3 here is CASIPWGASEAFF. CDR3 in DNA: TGTGCCAGCATCCCGTGGGGAGCCTCCGAAGCTTTCTTT.

There are a few counts of this clonotype. The gene calls are TRBV27 and TRBJ2-6; 9 bases fit TRBD1. The CDR3 contains 18 residues. Germline values: CDR1 MNHEY, CDR2 SMNVEV (reference sequence). V dropped 2 bases and J dropped 1; count of bases not matched to a gene: 6. The CDR3 region has the DNA TGTGCCAGCAGTTTAAGTACAGGGGGCTTGTCTGGGGCCAACGTCCTGACTTTC. Protein: CASSLSTGGLSGANVLTF.

The genes are TRBV11-2 and TRBJ2-1, with 7 bases matching TRBD2. Germline CDR1 is SGHAT and CDR2 is FQNNGV. Trimming at V came to 6 bases and at J to 3 bases, leaving 8 bases not matched to a gene. The CDR3 has 15 amino acids. The CDR3 loop reads CASSRRLAIYNEQFF. CDR3 bases: TGTGCCAGCAGTAGGAGACTAGCAATCTACAATGAGCAGTTCTTC.

The V gene is TRBV9, the J gene TRBJ2-6; D perhaps matches TRBD1 (6 bases). This CDR3 is 16 amino acids long. V lost 6 bases, J lost 2 bases, and 15 bases lay in between. CDR1 is SGDLS, CDR2 YYNGEE, per germline. CDR3 DNA sequence: TGTGCCAGCACCAAAAGCTCAGGGGCTGGGGCCAACGTCCTGACTTTC. Translated, it gives CASTKSSGAGANVLTF.

V is TRBV4-1 and J is TRBJ1-2; D is ambiguous. V dropped 0 bases and J dropped 3 bases, with 5 bases sitting between them. The CDR3 has 13 residues. Germline loops: CDR1 MGHRA, CDR2 YSYEKL. CDR3 amino acids: CASSQDDYYGYTF. The CDR3 DNA sequence: TGCGCCAGCAGCCAAGACGATTACTATGGCTACACCTTC.

The chain is built from TRBV3-1 and TRBJ2-4, with D perhaps TRBD2 (6 bases). In germline, CDR1 is LGHDT, CDR2 YNNKEL (reference sequence). This CDR3 comprises 17 residues. V dropped 4 bases and J dropped 0 bases, with 16 bases sitting between them. This chain's CDR3 is CASSPGTYLKAKNIQYF. Written as DNA, the CDR3 is TGTGCCAGCAGCCCAGGGACTTACCTAAAAGCCAAAAACATTCAGTACTTC.

This sequence joins TRBV6-2 or TRBV6-3 and TRBJ2-2, with D unresolved. V gave up 5 bases and J gave up 0 bases, with 13 bases separating them. The CDR3 runs 16 residues. The germline CDR1 and CDR2 sequences are MNHEY and SVGEGT. The CDR3 bases are TGTGCCAGCAGTAAAATGCAGCCTGCGAACACCGGGGAGCTGTTTTTT. It encodes CASSKMQPANTGELFF.

This sequence joins TRBV7-9 and TRBJ1-6, with no clear D. Trimming removed 1 base from V and 9 bases from J, with 13 bases in between. The CDR3 totals 15 residues. Germline V gene sequence: CDR1 SEHNR, CDR2 FQNEAQ (reference sequence). This CDR3 is CASSLVEGVISPLHF. CDR3 bases: TGTGCCAGCAGCTTAGTCGAGGGCGTAATTTCACCCCTCCACTTT.

The V gene is TRBV9, the J gene TRBJ2-5; TRBD2 is a possible D gene (6 bases). With 0 bases removed from V and 9 bases from J, the gap between germline ends came to 12 bases. Germline CDR1 is SGDLS and CDR2 is YYNGEE. There are 13 residues in the CDR3. The DNA for the CDR3 is TGTGCCAGCAGCGTAGTAGGAGGGGCGGCCCAGTACTTC. This gives the protein CASSVVGGAAQYF.

This clonotype was seen a handful of times. The chain couples TRBV6-1 to TRBJ2-2; D ambiguous. This CDR3 is built from 14 residues. The ends were cut back, 2 bases at V and 1 base at J, with 5 bases in the middle. CDR1 MNHNS and CDR2 SASEGT come from the germline V gene. The CDR3 bases are TGTGCCAGCAGTGAAATTGGGAACACCGGGGAGCTGTTTTTT. Translated, it gives CASSEIGNTGELFF.